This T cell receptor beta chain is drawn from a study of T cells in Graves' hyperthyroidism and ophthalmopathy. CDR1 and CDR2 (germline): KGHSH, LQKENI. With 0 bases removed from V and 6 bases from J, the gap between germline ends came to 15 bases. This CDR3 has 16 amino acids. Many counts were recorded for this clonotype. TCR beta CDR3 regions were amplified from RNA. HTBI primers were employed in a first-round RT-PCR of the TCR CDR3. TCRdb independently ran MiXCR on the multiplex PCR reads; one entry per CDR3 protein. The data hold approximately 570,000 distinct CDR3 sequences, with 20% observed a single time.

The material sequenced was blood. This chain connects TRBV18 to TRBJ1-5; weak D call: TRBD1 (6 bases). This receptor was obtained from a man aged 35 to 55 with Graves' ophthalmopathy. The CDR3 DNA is TGTGCCAGCTCACCACCGGGACACACGGTCGGTCAGCCCCAGCATTTT. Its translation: CASSPPGHTVGQPQHF.